These 12 T cell receptor beta chains originate from one sample sequenced in a study of molecular identifiers for immune sequencing clone quantification. Each CDR3 protein is one row after TCRdb ran MiXCR on the PCR reads. The sample contains about 36,000 distinct CDR3 sequences, 15% to 20% of which appear only once. The sequenced sample consisted of naive CD8+ T cells from blood, with Jurkat cell RNA spiked in. Subset given: FACS-sorted CD8+CD4-CCR7+CD45RA+ naive T cells. These receptors all stem from a human donor in good health. Some libraries in this study had Jurkat cell RNA spiked in.

This clonotype was observed at least ten times. The V gene is TRBV5-1, the J gene TRBJ2-7, with TRBD1 identical over 8 bases. CDR1 is SGHRS and CDR2 is YFSETQ in the germline V gene. The CDR3 runs 13 residues. J lost 5 bases, V lost 4 bases, and 5 bases had no gene match. The CDR3, as DNA: TGCGCCAGCAGCCCTGACAGGGGCCACGAGCAGTACTTC. This sequence encodes CASSPDRGHEQYF.

The chain links TRBV7-8 to TRBJ2-3; D gene ambiguous. Germline CDR1 reads SGHVS; CDR2 reads FQNEAQ. The V end was cut by 2 bases, the J end by 11 bases, with 20 bases between. This CDR3 comprises 15 residues. CDR3: CASSLPVIGKRQQYF. The CDR3 region has the DNA TGTGCCAGCAGCTTACCGGTTATAGGGAAACGCCAGCAGTATTTT.

As regards this clonotype: Given a much more abundant clone one base away, this may be a read error. The chain combines TRBV5-5 with TRBJ2-7; 7 nucleotides align to TRBD2. The CDR3 consists of 13 residues. Trimming removed 5 bases from V and 3 bases from J; junction bases left unmatched: 5. Germline V gene data show CDR1 as SGHKS and CDR2 as YYEKEE (reference sequence). CDR3 nucleotide sequence: TGTGCCAGCAGACTGGGGGGGATCTACGAGCAGTACTTC. Its translation is CASRLGGIYEQYF.

There are many counts of this clonotype. CDR3 in amino acids: CASSGLAGSYEQYF. CDR3 nucleotide sequence: TGTGCCAGCTCCGGACTAGCGGGATCATACGAGCAGTACTTC. V gene TRBV28 combines with J gene TRBJ2-7; 12 nucleotides align to TRBD2. Trimming at V came to 8 bases and at J to 4 bases, leaving 6 bases not matched to a gene. The CDR3 spans 14 residues. Germline V gives CDR1 MDHEN, CDR2 SYDVKM.

Concerning this clonotype: A much larger clone sits a single nucleotide away, making a read error possible. The rearrangement uses TRBV12-3 or TRBV12-4 and TRBJ2-1; D is unresolved. CDR3 length: 11 amino acids. The V gene lost 4 bases and the J gene lost 10 bases, with 8 bases spanning the gap. In DNA, the CDR3 is TGTGCCAGCAGTTGTGGCCAAGAGCAGTTCTTC. The encoded protein is CASSCGQEQFF.

This clonotype was counted many times. The V and J genes are TRBV5-1 and TRBJ2-7, with D perhaps TRBD2 (5 bases). The germline gives CDR1 SGHRS, CDR2 YFSETQ. CDR3 size: 13 residues. Trimming shortened V by 4 bases and J by 3 bases, and 11 bases separated the two germline ends. CDR3 nucleotides: TGCGCCAGCAGCCTAGGACTGGACTACGAGCAGTACTTC. Protein sequence: CASSLGLDYEQYF. The entire variable domain, with the rest obtained from reference TRBV5-1 and TRBJ2-7, is as follows: KAGVTQTPRYLIKTRGQQVTLSCSPISGHRSVSWYQQTPGQGLQFLFEYFSETQRNKGNFPGRFSGRQFSNSRSEMNVSTLELGDSALYLCASSLGLDYEQYFGPGTRLTVT.

This clonotype was counted many times. The genes are TRBV19 and TRBJ2-7; perhaps TRBD1 as D (6 bases). CDR1 and CDR2 from the germline V gene are LNHDA and SQIVND (reference sequence). V shed 1 base and J shed 3 bases, with 10 bases lying between them. There are 14 residues in the CDR3. CDR3 DNA: TGTGCCAGTAGTATAGGGGCAGGGGACTACGAGCAGTACTTC. Translation gives CASSIGAGDYEQYF.

There are many counts of this clonotype. The rearrangement links TRBV29-1 to TRBJ2-1; D remains ambiguous. Deletions cut 4 bases from V and 7 bases from J, with 5 bases between. The germline CDR1 and CDR2 sequences are SQVTM and ANQGSEA. CDR3 length: 10 amino acids. For the CDR3, the DNA is TGCAGCGTTGGGGTTAATGAGCAGTTCTTC. Amino acid sequence: CSVGVNEQFF.

This clonotype has ten or more counts. The chain uses TRBV15 and TRBJ2-5; 7 bases map to TRBD1. CDR1 and CDR2 from the germline V gene are LNHNV and YYDKDF (reference sequence). The CDR3 covers 14 residues. The V segment lost 2 bases and the J segment 3 bases; nucleotides outside the gene matches: 3. CDR3: CATSRPTGKETQYF. The CDR3 DNA follows: TGTGCCACCAGCAGACCGACAGGGAAAGAGACCCAGTACTTC.

The table lists this clonotype with many counts. V gene TRBV13 combines with J gene TRBJ2-3; D not resolved. The V gene lost 3 bases and the J gene lost 7 bases, with 11 bases spanning the gap. In germline, CDR1 is PRHDT, CDR2 FYEKMQ (reference sequence). The CDR3 spans 13 residues. CDR3 DNA: TGTGCCAGCAGCTTTTCGACCCGGAATACGCAGTATTTT. The encoded protein is CASSFSTRNTQYF.

This clonotype was found many times. The V call is TRBV7-9, the J call TRBJ2-7; 8 positions agree with TRBD1. Germline V gives CDR1 SEHNR, CDR2 FQNEAQ (reference sequence). The CDR3 covers 13 residues. With V trimmed by 6 bases and J by 2 bases, 3 bases remained unmatched. This CDR3 reads CASSQGAAYEQYF. The CDR3 bases are TGTGCCAGCAGTCAGGGGGCAGCCTACGAGCAGTACTTC.

Note on this clonotype: A read error is possible here, since a much larger clone lies one base away. V usage is TRBV4-3 and J usage is TRBJ2-1; D unclear. This CDR3 contains 16 residues. V lost 1 base, J lost 3 bases, and 13 bases lay in between. CDR1 LGHNA and CDR2 YSLEER come from the germline V gene. The CDR3 DNA sequence: TGCGCCAGCAGCCAAGTTCGGGCAAGCTTCTACAATGAGCAGTTCTTC. Residues: CASSQVRASFYNEQFF.